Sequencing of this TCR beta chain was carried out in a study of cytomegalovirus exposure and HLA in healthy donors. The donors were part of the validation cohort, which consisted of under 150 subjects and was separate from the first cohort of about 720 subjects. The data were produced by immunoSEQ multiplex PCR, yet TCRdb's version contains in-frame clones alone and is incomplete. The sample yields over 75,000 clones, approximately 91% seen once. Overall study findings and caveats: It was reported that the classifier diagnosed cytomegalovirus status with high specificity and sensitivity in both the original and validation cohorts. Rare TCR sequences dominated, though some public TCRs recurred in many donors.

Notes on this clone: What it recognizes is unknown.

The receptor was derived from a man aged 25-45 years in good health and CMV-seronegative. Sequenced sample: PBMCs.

The CDR3 DNA reads TGTGCCAGCAGTTTTCCCGACAGGGGCAACACTGAAGCTTTCTTT. This translates into CASSFPDRGNTEAFF. This chain connects TRBV28 to TRBJ1-1; 8 bases match TRBD1. The CDR3 runs to 15 residues. V gave up 3 bases and J gave up 2 bases; unmatched junction bases: 5. CDR1 and CDR2 (germline): MDHEN, SYDVKM.